The source of this T cell receptor (beta chain) is a study of cytomegalovirus exposure and HLA in healthy donors. The overall study: Earlier sequencing of 150 million to 200 million T cells yielded nearly 120 million unique TCR beta sequences.

Points from the study as a whole: Several of the most significant clusters were apparently associated with common viral pathogens in a later analysis.

This clone was seen more than once but under ten times. Its antigen remains unknown. In the PCR, 60 Vbeta and 13 Jbeta primers were used. Using immunoSEQ multiplex PCR, the repertoire was profiled, and TCRdb retains in-frame clones only, with some absent. The sample consists of about 130,000 clones, about 78% of them appearing once. Likely unrecorded immune exposures existed in these nominally healthy donors. Sequenced: PBMCs. This receptor was obtained from a female donor in good health and CMV-seronegative.

The DNA of the CDR3 is TGTGCCAGCAGCTTAACAGGGGGCGGAAACATTCAGTACTTC. It yields the protein CASSLTGGGNIQYF. The rearrangement uses TRBV7-2 and TRBJ2-4, with 9 bases identical to TRBD1. With V trimmed by 2 bases and J by 6 bases, 2 bases remained unmatched. The CDR3 is 14 residues long. Germline V gives CDR1 SGHTA, CDR2 FQGNSA.